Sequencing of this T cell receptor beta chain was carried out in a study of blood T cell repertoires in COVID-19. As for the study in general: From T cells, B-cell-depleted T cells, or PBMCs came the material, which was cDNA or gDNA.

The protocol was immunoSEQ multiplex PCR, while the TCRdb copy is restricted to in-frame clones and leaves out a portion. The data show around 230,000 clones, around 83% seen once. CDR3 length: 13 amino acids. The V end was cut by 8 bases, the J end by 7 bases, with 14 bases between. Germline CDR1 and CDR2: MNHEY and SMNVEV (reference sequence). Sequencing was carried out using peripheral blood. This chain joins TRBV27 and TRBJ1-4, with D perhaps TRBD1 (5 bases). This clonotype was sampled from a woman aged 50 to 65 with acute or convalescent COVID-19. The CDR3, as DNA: TGTGCCAGCGCCGGCGGGGCGGGTGAAAAACTGTTTTTT. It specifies CASAGGAGEKLFF.